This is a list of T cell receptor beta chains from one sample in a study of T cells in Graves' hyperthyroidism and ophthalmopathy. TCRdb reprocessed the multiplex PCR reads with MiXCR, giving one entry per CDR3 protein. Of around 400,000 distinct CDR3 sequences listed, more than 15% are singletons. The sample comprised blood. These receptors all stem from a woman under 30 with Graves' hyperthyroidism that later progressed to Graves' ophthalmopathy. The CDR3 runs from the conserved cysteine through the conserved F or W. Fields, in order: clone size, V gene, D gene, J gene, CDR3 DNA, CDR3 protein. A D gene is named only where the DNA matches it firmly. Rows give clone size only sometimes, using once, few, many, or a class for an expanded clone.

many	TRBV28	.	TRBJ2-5	TGTGCCACCGCCGATCCTAGCGATGAGACCCAGTACTTC	CATADPSDETQYF
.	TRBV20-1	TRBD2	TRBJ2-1	TGCAGTGCTAGGGCCCCTAGCGGGGGGATGTACAATGAGCAGTTCTTC	CSARAPSGGMYNEQFF
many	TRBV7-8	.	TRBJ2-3	TGTGCCAGCAGCTTAGTTTTGCGGGTGGCCACAGATACGCAGTATTTT	CASSLVLRVATDTQYF
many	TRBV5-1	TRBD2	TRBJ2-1	TGCGCCAGCAGCCAGACTAGCGGACCCAATGAGCAGTTCTTC	CASSQTSGPNEQFF
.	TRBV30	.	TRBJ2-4	TGTGCCTGGAGCCCAGGGAACGGCATTCAGTACTTC	CAWSPGNGIQYF
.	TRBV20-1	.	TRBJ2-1	TGCAGTGCTAGGGGCGATGGGGCGGCGAGCTCCTACAATGAGCAGTTCTTC	CSARGDGAASSYNEQFF
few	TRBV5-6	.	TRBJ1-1	TGTGCCAGCAGCTGGGGGCCCCAGGGGCTGAGGATGAACACTGAAGCTTTCTTT	CASSWGPQGLRMNTEAFF
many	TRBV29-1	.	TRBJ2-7	TGCAGCGTTGCGGGACGGCTGACCTACGAGCAGTACTTC	CSVAGRLTYEQYF
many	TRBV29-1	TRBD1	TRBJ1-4	TGCAGCGTCGTCACAGGGGTTGGAGAAAAACTGTTTTTT	CSVVTGVGEKLFF
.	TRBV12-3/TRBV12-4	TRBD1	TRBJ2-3	TGTGCCAGCAGCCCTCCGGGACAGACAGTAACGCAGTATTTT	CASSPPGQTVTQYF
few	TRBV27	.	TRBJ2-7	TGTGCCAGCAGCCGGAGGGCAGGTTACGAGCAGTACTTC	CASSRRAGYEQYF
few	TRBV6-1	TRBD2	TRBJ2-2	TGTGCCAGCAGGCCGGTACCTAGCGGGCACACCGGGGAGCTGTTTTTT	CASRPVPSGHTGELFF
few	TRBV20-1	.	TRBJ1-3	TGCAGTGCTATGCGGGGGAGCTCTGGAAACACCATATATTTT	CSAMRGSSGNTIYF
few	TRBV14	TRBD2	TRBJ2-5	TGTGCCAGCAGCCTGACTAGCGGGAGGGGGTCAGAGACCCAGTACTTC	CASSLTSGRGSETQYF
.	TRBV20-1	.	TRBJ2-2	TGCAGTGCGTTGGGTCCTACCGGGGAGCTGTTTTTT	CSALGPTGELFF
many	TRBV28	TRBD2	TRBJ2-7	TGTGCCAGCAGTGAACCGGGGGGAGCCTACGAGCAGTACTTC	CASSEPGGAYEQYF
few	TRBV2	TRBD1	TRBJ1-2	TGTGCCAGCAGTTTATCCGGGACAGGGGAGAACTATGGCTACACCTTC	CASSLSGTGENYGYTF
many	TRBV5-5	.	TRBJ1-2	TGTGCCAGCAGCTCCGGGACAAACTATGGCTACACCTTC	CASSSGTNYGYTF
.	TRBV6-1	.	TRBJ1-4	TGTGCCAGCACTCACGGGGGGGGAAAACTGTTTTTT	CASTHGGGKLFF
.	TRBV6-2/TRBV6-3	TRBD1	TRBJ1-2	TGTGCCAGCAGGACCGGGACAGCTATGTCTAACTATGGCTACACCTTC	CASRTGTAMSNYGYTF
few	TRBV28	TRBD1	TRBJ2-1	TGTGCCAGCTCCCGGGACAGGGGGTACTACAATGAGCAGTTCTTC	CASSRDRGYYNEQFF
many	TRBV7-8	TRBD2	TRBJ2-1	TGTGCCAGCAGCCATCGACTAGCGGGATATCATGAGCAGTTCTTC	CASSHRLAGYHEQFF
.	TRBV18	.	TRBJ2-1	TGTGCCAGCTCACCGGGACTCCTAGGGAATGAGCAGTTCTTC	CASSPGLLGNEQFF
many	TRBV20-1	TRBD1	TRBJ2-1	TGCAGTGCTAGAGCGGACAGGGACTACAATGAGCAGTTCTTC	CSARADRDYNEQFF
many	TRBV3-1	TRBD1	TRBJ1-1	TGTGCCAGCAGCTTAACAGGGGGCAGTACTGAAGCTTTCTTT	CASSLTGGSTEAFF
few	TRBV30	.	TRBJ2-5	TGTGCCTGGATTTTCGGGGGTCTACAAGAGACCCAGTACTTC	CAWIFGGLQETQYF